This T cell receptor beta chain was sequenced during a study of blood T cell repertoires in COVID-19. Background on the study: Collection of acute and convalescent COVID-19 samples took place in the United States, Italy and Spain. PBMCs, B-cell-depleted T cells, or T cells were the source of the cDNA or gDNA that made up the material.

The CDR3 contains 16 residues. Trimming took 5 bases from V and 2 from J; bases not matched to a gene: 8. In germline, CDR1 is SGHNT, CDR2 YENEEA. Authors' processing steps: Estimated nucleated cell counts came from reference gene primer amplification. TCRdb keeps only in-frame clones here, not all; method: immunoSEQ multiplex PCR. The V and J calls and clone size were taken over from that table, and D and trimming were inferred from the DNA. The profile shows more than 100,000 clones, 80% to 90% of them singletons. The sample consisted of peripheral blood. This TCR was recovered from a woman aged 70-85 years with acute or convalescent COVID-19. This rearrangement joins TRBV11-3 to TRBJ2-1; 8 positions match TRBD2. CDR3 in DNA: TGTGCCAGCAGCCCCCCCGGGGGGGGAGCCTACAATGAGCAGTTCTTC. Protein sequence: CASSPPGGGAYNEQFF. Variable domain in full (rest from reference TRBV11-3 and TRBJ2-1): EAGVVQSPRYKIIEKKQPVAFWCNPISGHNTLYWYLQNLGQGPELLIRYENEEAVDDSQLPKDRFSAERLKGVDSTLKIQPAELGDSAVYLCASSPPGGGAYNEQFFGPGTRLTVL.